A few counts support the clone carrying this TCR beta chain. The sample originates from a study of radiotherapy plus CTLA-4 blockade in lung cancer. Overall study context: Objective responses were seen in over 15% of patients, disease control in about 30%.

Produced via immunoSEQ multiplex PCR; TCRdb's table is partial and in-frame only. The sample holds some 71,000 clones; approximately 79% are singletons and the top ten take 15% to 20%. The CDR3 loop spans 14 amino acids. CDR1 SNHLY and CDR2 FYNNEI come from the germline V gene. The trim removed 8 bases at V and 3 bases at J, leaving 4 bases unmatched. The source is a human donor with non-small cell lung cancer whose response to radiotherapy plus ipilimumab could not be evaluated. Some clones in this sample may be carry-over from other donors' samples. The input for sequencing was peripheral blood, taken from a patient treated with radiotherapy plus ipilimumab. V gene TRBV2 combines with J gene TRBJ2-5; 12 nucleotides align to TRBD1. CDR3 sequence reads: CASGGTGGKETQYF. The CDR3 coding sequence is TGTGCCAGCGGGGGGACAGGGGGCAAAGAGACCCAGTACTTC.